Sequencing of this T cell receptor beta chain was carried out in a study of OX40 agonist ivuxolimab in advanced cancers. In the study overall: Enrollees could have had prior anti-PD-1, anti-PD-L1 or anti-CTLA-4 therapy, which around 40% had received. Three patients, one with hepatocellular carcinoma and two with cutaneous melanoma, responded partially.

Blood sampling took place at baseline, cycle 4 day 1, and cycle 7 day 1. TCRdb's copy holds only in-frame clones and misses some; the assay was immunoSEQ multiplex PCR. Among around 66,000 clones, approximately 90% were seen once, and the ten largest hold around 20%. Germline V gives CDR1 MNHNS, CDR2 SASEGT. V gave up 2 bases and J gave up 3 bases, with 13 bases separating them. This CDR3 comprises 15 residues. The receptor was derived from an adult with an advanced solid tumor such as melanoma, head and neck, liver or kidney cancer. The starting material was CD4+ or CD8+ T cells sorted from blood, obtained in a trial of the OX40 agonist ivuxolimab. The chain recombines TRBV6-1 with TRBJ1-1, with D uncertain. The CDR3 loop reads CASSELTKWDTEAFF. DNA for the CDR3: TGTGCCAGCAGTGAACTGACGAAATGGGACACTGAAGCTTTCTTT.